The 24 T cell receptor beta chains below all came from one sample that was sequenced in a study of T-cell memory formation after mild COVID-19 (dated by TCRdb to the early 2020s). Receptor amplification or capture employed 5' RACE. The sequencer was an Illumina NovaSeq 6000. TCRdb redid the processing of the public reads, applying fastp at Q25 and MiXCR, and retained in-frame beta chains. Rows are combined by CDR3 protein, so each entry shows the most common genes and DNA. The sample includes a few hundred thousand distinct CDR3 sequences, with under 20% observed a single time. The leading ten clones occupy roughly 23% of the sample. Specimen: PBMCs or a T cell subset sorted from them (not recorded which). These receptors were collected from a man aged 18 to 30 who had mild COVID-19 (a few samples of this study predate the infection). The sample titles of this study are shuffled in the database, so cell type and time point are left out; the donor was told from shared clones.

The J gene is TRBJ2-3, the V gene TRBV7-3, with a weak D call TRBD1 (5 bases). Germline V CDR1 and CDR2: SGHTA, FQGTGA. The CDR3 covers 14 residues. V lost 2 bases to trimming and J lost 2 bases, with 8 bases between them. The chain's CDR3 is CASSLQGPTDTQYF. The CDR3 bases are TGTGCCAGCAGCTTACAGGGCCCCACAGATACGCAGTATTTT.

The table lists this clonotype with a few counts. The V gene is TRBV5-5, the J gene TRBJ1-2, with 8 bases fitting TRBD1. The CDR3 extends over 15 amino acids. Germline trimming cut 3 bases from V and 3 bases from J; bases unmatched to any gene: 7. Germline V CDR1 and CDR2: SGHKS, YYEKEE (reference sequence). The DNA for the CDR3 is TGTGCCAGCAGCTGGGGGCAGGGGGCGGACTATGGCTACACCTTC. Protein: CASSWGQGADYGYTF. The complete variable domain, with remaining parts taken from reference TRBV5-5 and TRBJ1-2, reads DAGVTQSPTHLIKTRGQQVTLRCSPISGHKSVSWYQQVLGQGPQFIFQYYEKEERGRGNFPDRFSARQFPNYSSELNVNALLLGDSALYLCASSWGQGADYGYTFGSGTRLTVV.

J is TRBJ1-6 and V is TRBV5-1; no definite D call. The V gene lost 2 bases and the J gene lost 8 bases, with 23 bases spanning the gap. This CDR3 is 18 amino acids long. The germline V gene encodes CDR1 SGHRS and CDR2 YFSETQ. The CDR3 coding sequence is TGCGCCAGCAGCTTTCGCCGTGGGGTGGGAGATTGGGATTCACCCCTCCACTTT. Encoded protein: CASSFRRGVGDWDSPLHF.

The sample holds a few counts of this clonotype. The CDR3 DNA reads TGTGCCAGCAACTCAGACAGCCAGACTAACTATGGCTACACCTTC. Protein: CASNSDSQTNYGYTF. The chain combines TRBV6-2 or TRBV6-3 with TRBJ1-2; TRBD1 might be the D (5 bases). V was pared by 7 bases and J by 0 bases, with 15 bases between. CDR1 MNHEY and CDR2 SVGEGT come from the germline V gene. This CDR3 has 15 residues.

The chain combines TRBV18 with TRBJ2-7, with 10 positions matching TRBD1. This CDR3 has 14 amino acids. Germline CDR1 reads KGHSH; CDR2 reads LQKENI. CDR3 amino acids: CASSPPEWGQGLWV. The CDR3 DNA is TGTGCCAGCTCACCACCTGAATGGGGACAGGGGCTGTGGGTC.

J is TRBJ1-5 and V is TRBV2; D ambiguous. Trimming took 2 bases from V and 5 from J, leaving 13 bases between them. Looked up from germline, CDR1 is SNHLY and CDR2 is FYNNEI. This CDR3 has 15 residues. CDR3 coding DNA: TGTGCCAGCAGTGAATATGTGTTGGGCGATCAGCCCCAGCATTTT. Protein sequence: CASSEYVLGDQPQHF.

The sample holds a few counts of this clonotype. The rearrangement joins TRBV12-3 or TRBV12-4 to TRBJ2-7; 9 nucleotides line up with TRBD2. J gave up 5 bases and V 7 bases, and 6 bases lay outside the gene matches. The length of the CDR3 is 13 residues. In DNA, the CDR3 is TGTGCCAGCACTCCTCGACTAGCGGACGAGCAGTACTTC. This gives the protein CASTPRLADEQYF.

The chain uses TRBV20-1 and TRBJ1-1; D might be TRBD1 (6 bases). Deletions cut 6 bases from V and 5 bases from J, with 16 bases between. The CDR3 consists of 13 residues. Germline-derived CDR1 and CDR2 are DFQATT and SNEGSKA (reference sequence). Written as DNA, the CDR3 is TGCAGTGCCCCCGGCGGGGGGCATACTGAAGCTTTCTTT. Protein product: CSAPGGGHTEAFF.

The chain couples TRBV6-5 to TRBJ1-6, with D possibly TRBD1 on 6 matching bases. Germline V gene data show CDR1 as MNHEY and CDR2 as SVGAGI. With 8 bases removed from V and 6 bases from J, the gap between germline ends came to 17 bases. The CDR3 is 15 residues long. The CDR3: CASGDAGEGNSPLHF. The CDR3 nucleotides are TGTGCCAGCGGCGACGCAGGGGAAGGTAATTCACCCCTCCACTTT.

This clonotype was seen a few times. The V and J genes are TRBV12-3 or TRBV12-4 and TRBJ2-2; D may be TRBD2 (5 bases). The CDR3 spans 17 residues. Trimming stripped 7 bases from V and 0 bases from J, with 18 bases between. The CDR3 spells CASTLVEGRSNTGELFF. Written as DNA, the CDR3 is TGTGCCAGCACCCTCGTTGAGGGCCGATCGAACACCGGGGAGCTGTTTTTT.

This clonotype was recorded a few times. This sequence joins TRBV7-3 and TRBJ1-1; D might be TRBD1 (5 bases). Germline V gives CDR1 SGHTA, CDR2 FQGTGA. This CDR3 has 12 amino acids. Deletions cut 0 bases from V and 9 bases from J, with 8 bases between. CDR3 bases: TGTGCCAGCAGCTTAACGGGACGGAAAGCTTTCTTT. As protein: CASSLTGRKAFF.

The sample holds one count of this clonotype. V usage is TRBV9 and J usage is TRBJ2-1; D perhaps matches TRBD2 (5 bases). CDR3 length equals 14 residues. V dropped 0 bases and J dropped 9 bases, with 13 bases sitting between them. Germline V CDR1 and CDR2: SGDLS, YYNGEE. CDR3 DNA: TGTGCCAGCAGCGTAGTGGAGGCCCCCGGTGAGCAGTTCTTC. This encodes CASSVVEAPGEQFF.

This clonotype was seen ten or more times. The chain joins TRBV2 to TRBJ2-2, with 11 bases matching TRBD1. Germline V gene sequence: CDR1 SNHLY, CDR2 FYNNEI. This CDR3 is built from 15 residues. Trimming at V came to 10 bases and at J to 5 bases, leaving 9 bases not matched to a gene. CDR3 sequence (DNA): TGTGCCACCTGGGCGGGACAGGGGGGGACCGGGGAGCTGTTTTTT. The encoded protein is CATWAGQGGTGELFF. The full variable domain, its missing parts supplied by reference TRBV2 and TRBJ2-2, is EPEVTQTPSHQVTQMGQEVILRCVPISNHLYFYWYRQILGQKVEFLVSFYNNEISEKSEIFDDQFSVERPDGSNFTLKIRSTKLEDSAMYFCATWAGQGGTGELFFGEGSRLTVL.

The genes are TRBV30 and TRBJ1-2; D unresolved. Trimming left V 1 base short and J 6 bases short, with 12 bases between. Germline values: CDR1 GTSNPN, CDR2 SVGIG (reference sequence). This CDR3 spans 13 amino acids. CDR3 residues: CAWSGIRRNGYTF. In DNA, the CDR3 is TGTGCCTGGAGTGGGATCAGGAGAAATGGCTACACCTTC.

This clonotype was seen only a few times. The chain has TRBV6-5 and TRBJ1-1, with D unresolved. Germline loops: CDR1 MNHEY, CDR2 SVGAGI. Trimming left V 2 bases short and J 0 bases short, with 10 bases between. The CDR3 runs 15 residues. CDR3 in DNA: TGTGCCAGCAGTTACAGGGCGGGGATGAACACTGAAGCTTTCTTT. Protein product: CASSYRAGMNTEAFF.

The rearrangement links TRBV12-3 or TRBV12-4 to TRBJ2-7; the D is unclear. V shed 1 base and J shed 3 bases, with 7 bases lying between them. The CDR3 covers 13 residues. For the CDR3, the DNA is TGTGCCAGCAGTTTAGGCAGGATCTACGAGCAGTACTTC. This codes for CASSLGRIYEQYF.

The V and J genes are TRBV20-1 and TRBJ1-4; 7 bases are a match to TRBD1. The germline gives CDR1 DFQATT, CDR2 SNEGSKA (reference sequence). This CDR3 is 16 amino acids long. V gave up 3 bases and J gave up 6 bases; unmatched junction bases: 13. CDR3 DNA sequence: TGCAGTGCTAGGGGGCAGACAGGGCTTATGTATGAAAAACTGTTTTTT. Translating it yields CSARGQTGLMYEKLFF.

The rearrangement links TRBV12-3 or TRBV12-4 to TRBJ2-2; D is perhaps TRBD1 (5 bases). V was shortened by 3 bases and J by 1 base, with 9 bases between the two germline ends. CDR3 size: 15 residues. The CDR3 DNA is TGTGCCAGCAGTTTTGGGGCCAGGAACACCGGGGAGCTGTTTTTT. Amino acids: CASSFGARNTGELFF.

This chain links TRBV5-1 with TRBJ2-5, with TRBD1 matching 11 bases. Germline V gives CDR1 SGHRS, CDR2 YFSETQ. The CDR3 sequence is 16 residues long. The V gene end was trimmed by 0 bases and the J gene end by 1 base; junction bases not matched to a gene: 2. The CDR3 is CASSLDGQGAQETQYF. CDR3 DNA sequence: TGCGCCAGCAGCTTGGACGGACAGGGGGCCCAAGAGACCCAGTACTTC.

V gene TRBV6-5 combines with J gene TRBJ2-5; D perhaps matches TRBD2 (5 bases). The ends were cut back, 6 bases at V and 3 bases at J, with 20 bases in the middle. CDR1 and CDR2 (germline): MNHEY, SVGAGI. CDR3 length equals 16 residues. Here the CDR3 reads CASSRGPFIGKETQYF. CDR3 DNA: TGTGCCAGCAGCCGCGGGCCTTTTATTGGGAAAGAGACCCAGTACTTC.

The chain employs TRBV7-6 and TRBJ2-2; D perhaps matches TRBD1 (7 bases). Germline-derived CDR1 and CDR2 are SGHVS and FNYEAQ. This CDR3 has 20 amino acids. V lost 5 bases, J lost 2 bases, and 27 bases lay in between. In nucleotides, the CDR3 is TGTGCCAGCAGCCGGGGGCTACCGGGACAGATCTCTCTTAACACCGGGGAGCTGTTTTTT. Translation gives CASSRGLPGQISLNTGELFF.

This clonotype showed up just a few times. This sequence joins TRBV4-2 and TRBJ2-5; TRBD1 matches 7 bases. The CDR3 has 14 amino acids. Germline V CDR1 and CDR2: LGHNA, YNFKEQ. Trimming took 3 bases from V and 1 from J; bases not matched to a gene: 2. The CDR3 here is CASSQWDSQETQYF. The CDR3, as DNA: TGTGCCAGCAGCCAGTGGGACAGCCAAGAGACCCAGTACTTC.

This clonotype was picked up a small number of times. The rearrangement links TRBV3-1 to TRBJ2-7, with D perhaps matching TRBD2 (5 bases). V lost 6 bases and J lost 4, with 13 bases in between. Germline loops: CDR1 LGHDT, CDR2 YNNKEL (reference sequence). The CDR3 runs to 13 residues. The CDR3 reads CASSGEPKYEQYF. The CDR3 bases are TGTGCCAGCAGTGGGGAGCCCAAATACGAGCAGTACTTC.

This clonotype was counted between two and nine times. This chain uses TRBV7-6 with TRBJ2-3, with D uncertain. This CDR3 comprises 15 residues. The germline gives CDR1 SGHVS, CDR2 FNYEAQ. Trimming left V 5 bases short and J 6 bases short, with 18 bases between. CDR3 nucleotides: TGTGCCAGCAGCCCCCGTCACAACCTACAGGATACGCAGTATTTT. Its protein product is CASSPRHNLQDTQYF.